The following is a T cell receptor (beta chain) sequence with its context. This sample is part of a study of blood T cell repertoires in COVID-19. Libraries were prepared by immunoSEQ multiplex PCR; TCRdb keeps only in-frame clonotypes and omits some of them. The sample lists approximately 41,000 clones, approximately 90% seen once, with roughly 4.8% in the top ten. The germline CDR1 and CDR2 sequences are SGHNT and YYREEE (reference sequence). This CDR3 is 15 amino acids long. V lost 4 bases and J lost 0, with 13 bases in between. The chain combines TRBV5-4 with TRBJ1-2, with unresolved D. The TCR was taken from a human donor in a cohort sampled during active COVID-19. The sample taken for sequencing was peripheral blood. The DNA of the CDR3 is TGTGCCAGCAGCCTCAGAAGGGAGGCTAACTATGGCTACACCTTC. It translates to CASSLRREANYGYTF.